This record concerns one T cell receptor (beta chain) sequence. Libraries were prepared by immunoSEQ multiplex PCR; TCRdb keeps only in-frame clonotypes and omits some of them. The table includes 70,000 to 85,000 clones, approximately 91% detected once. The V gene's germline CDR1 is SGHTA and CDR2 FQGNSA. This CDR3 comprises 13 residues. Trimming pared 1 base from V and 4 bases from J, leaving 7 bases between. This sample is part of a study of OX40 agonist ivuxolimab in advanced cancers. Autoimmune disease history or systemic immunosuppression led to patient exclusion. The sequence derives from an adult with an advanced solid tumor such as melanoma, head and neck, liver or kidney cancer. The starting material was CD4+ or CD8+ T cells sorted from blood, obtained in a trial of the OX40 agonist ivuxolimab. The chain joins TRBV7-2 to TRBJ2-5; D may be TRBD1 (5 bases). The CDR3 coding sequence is TGTGCCAGCAGCTTAGTAGGGGTAGAGACCCAGTACTTC. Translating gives CASSLVGVETQYF.